This T cell receptor (beta chain) stems from a study of blood T cell repertoires in COVID-19. On the study more broadly: Donors in the United States, Italy and Spain gave samples during acute or convalescent COVID-19.

Per the study methods: Estimation of nucleated cell counts relied on the amplification of reference gene primers. Profiling relied on immunoSEQ multiplex PCR, and the TCRdb table lists in-frame clones only, not all of them. V and J calls and clone size are copied from that table; D and trimming were computed from the DNA. The table records under 200,000 clones, about 85% of them present only once. There are 15 residues in the CDR3. The germline V and J ends were trimmed by 3 bases and 0 bases, with 11 bases remaining between them. The germline V gene encodes CDR1 MNHNS and CDR2 SASEGT. The sample was peripheral blood. This chain connects TRBV6-1 to TRBJ1-1; D gene unclear. The sequence was obtained from a man aged 60 to 75 who had recovered from COVID-19. Here the CDR3 DNA reads TGTGCCAGCAGTGAGTCCGGGAGTTTGAACACTGAAGCTTTCTTT. It codes for CASSESGSLNTEAFF.